The 25 T cell receptor beta chains below all came from one sample that was sequenced in a study of identical twins. One entry per CDR3 protein, called by TCRdb with MiXCR from the 5' RACE reads. The sample lists about 100,000 distinct CDR3 sequences; 5.9% were seen once. Input material: memory T cells sorted from blood. The receptors were sampled from a woman aged 45-65 years in good health.

This clonotype was counted at least ten times. V usage is TRBV13 and J usage is TRBJ2-3; TRBD2 matches 10 bases. Germline V gene lookup returns CDR1 PRHDT and CDR2 FYEKMQ (reference sequence). J was trimmed by 5 bases and V by 2 bases; bases with no gene match: 13. The CDR3 extends over 18 amino acids. The CDR3 DNA reads TGTGCCAGCAGCTTATCCGGGCTAGCGGGAGCCCCGGAAGATACGCAGTATTTT. Protein: CASSLSGLAGAPEDTQYF.

The chain employs TRBV5-7 and TRBJ1-3; possibly TRBD1 for D (6 bases). TRBV5-7 is treated as an ORF (open reading frame) with a function not yet certain. This CDR3 comprises 16 residues. With 5 bases removed from V and 2 bases from J, the gap between germline ends came to 17 bases. CDR3 DNA: TGTGCCAGCAGTCGGTCGGACAGCCCCACTGGAAACACCATATATTTT. Amino acids: CASSRSDSPTGNTIYF.

This chain connects TRBV30 to TRBJ1-1, with a weak D call TRBD1 (6 bases). Trimming pared 1 base from V and 5 bases from J, leaving 8 bases between. CDR1 is GTSNPN and CDR2 is SVGIG in the germline V gene (reference sequence). CDR3 length equals 12 residues. The CDR3 region is CAWSEGETEAFF. In nucleotides, the CDR3 is TGTGCCTGGAGTGAGGGGGAAACTGAAGCTTTCTTT.

This clonotype is labeled medium-sized (0.01 to 0.1%). The V and J genes are TRBV5-1 and TRBJ2-7, with 13 bases identical to TRBD2. After removal of 4 bases from V and 2 bases from J, the junction contained 3 bases not matched to a gene. The length of the CDR3 is 15 residues. Germline V CDR1 and CDR2: SGHRS, YFSETQ. The CDR3 reads CASSGTSGRAYEQYF. Here the CDR3 DNA reads TGCGCCAGCAGCGGAACTAGCGGGAGGGCCTACGAGCAGTACTTC. Together with reference TRBV5-1 and TRBJ2-7, the CDR3 gives the full variable domain: KAGVTQTPRYLIKTRGQQVTLSCSPISGHRSVSWYQQTPGQGLQFLFEYFSETQRNKGNFPGRFSGRQFSNSRSEMNVSTLELGDSALYLCASSGTSGRAYEQYFGPGTRLTVT.

This clonotype was counted at least ten times. The CDR3 region is CASTETSGSRETQYF. CDR3 sequence (DNA): TGTGCCAGTACGGAAACTAGCGGGAGTAGGGAGACCCAGTACTTC. This rearrangement joins TRBV19 to TRBJ2-5; 11 bases map to TRBD2. CDR1 LNHDA and CDR2 SQIVND come from the germline V gene (reference sequence). V was pared by 7 bases and J by 5 bases, with 9 bases of the junction left unmatched. The CDR3 runs to 15 residues.

This clonotype has ten or more counts. V is TRBV6-1 and J is TRBJ1-1; 8 bases fit TRBD1. This CDR3 spans 15 amino acids. V shed 4 bases and J 0 bases; nucleotides not matched to a gene: 4. Germline CDR1 and CDR2: MNHNS and SASEGT. CDR3 DNA sequence: TGTGCCAGCAGTGTCAGGGGGCCCATGAACACTGAAGCTTTCTTT. This translates into CASSVRGPMNTEAFF.

The chain recombines TRBV15 with TRBJ2-3; D gene unclear. CDR1 and CDR2 (germline): LNHNV, YYDKDF (reference sequence). The V end was cut by 0 bases, the J end by 2 bases, with 9 bases between. CDR3 size: 15 residues. CDR3 sequence: CATSRDLAPTDTQYF. The CDR3 nucleotides are TGTGCCACCAGCAGAGATTTGGCGCCCACAGATACGCAGTATTTT.

This clonotype was recorded many times. This chain joins TRBV5-1 and TRBJ2-1; 13 bases match TRBD2. The CDR3 sequence is 16 residues long. Trimming cost V 3 bases and J 5 bases; bases outside gene matches: 5. From germline, CDR1 is SGHRS and CDR2 YFSETQ. The DNA for the CDR3 is TGCGCCAGCAGCTCCTACACTAGCGGGAGGGACAATGAGCAGTTCTTC. It is translated as CASSSYTSGRDNEQFF.

This clonotype was seen ten or more times. The chain carries TRBV7-2 and TRBJ2-7, with 9 bases that match TRBD2. J gave up 6 bases and V 1 base, and 1 base lay outside the gene matches. CDR1 SGHTA and CDR2 FQGNSA come from the germline V gene. The CDR3 has 13 amino acids. The CDR3 coding sequence is TGTGCCAGCAGCTTAGGGCGGGAGGGCGAGCAGTACTTC. Its protein product is CASSLGREGEQYF.

In its sample, this clonotype was seen a few times. This chain uses TRBV18 with TRBJ1-5; the match to TRBD1 covers 7 bases. This CDR3 spans 14 amino acids. Germline V lookup: CDR1 KGHSH, CDR2 LQKENI. J was trimmed by 7 bases and V by 3 bases; bases with no gene match: 6. The CDR3: CASSPITGVQPQHF. In nucleotides, the CDR3 is TGTGCCAGCTCACCGATTACAGGGGTCCAGCCCCAGCATTTT. Complete variable domain (other parts from reference TRBV18 and TRBJ1-5): NAGVMQNPRHLVRRRGQEARLRCSPMKGHSHVYWYRQLPEEGLKFMVYLQKENIIDESGMPKERFSAEFPKEGPSILRIQQVVRGDSAAYFCASSPITGVQPQHFGDGTRLSIL.

This clonotype was seen at least ten times. V gene TRBV29-1 combines with J gene TRBJ2-1; TRBD1 aligns across 8 bases. The CDR3 spans 12 residues. The germline CDR1 and CDR2 sequences are SQVTM and ANQGSEA. The V gene end was trimmed by 7 bases and the J gene end by 7 bases; junction bases not matched to a gene: 6. DNA for the CDR3: TGCAGCGCCGGACAGGGCGGGAATGAGCAGTTCTTC. Its protein is CSAGQGGNEQFF.

There are many counts of this clonotype. This rearrangement joins TRBV27 to TRBJ1-5; D not resolved. V lost 6 bases and J lost 6, with 15 bases in between. The CDR3 has 14 residues. CDR1 and CDR2 from the germline V gene are MNHEY and SMNVEV (reference sequence). In nucleotides, the CDR3 is TGTGCCAGCAGCCCATCGGGCGACGGTCAGCCCCAGCATTTT. The encoded protein is CASSPSGDGQPQHF.

This clonotype has at least ten counts. This sequence joins TRBV19 and TRBJ1-2; D gene uncertain. Germline V gives CDR1 LNHDA, CDR2 SQIVND (reference sequence). The CDR3 covers 14 residues. V was trimmed by 3 bases and J by 2 bases, leaving 10 bases between them. The CDR3 here is CASSISNSNYGYTF. The CDR3 nucleotides are TGTGCCAGTAGTATTAGTAATTCCAACTATGGCTACACCTTC.

This clonotype was detected ten times or more. One junction end disagrees with the germline gene, perhaps due to a read error. V and J are TRBV7-7 and TRBJ2-2, with 8 bases matching TRBD2. The CDR3 is made up of 14 amino acids. Germline lookup yields CDR1 SSHAT and CDR2 FNYEAQ (reference sequence). CDR3 in amino acids: CASSLYSGSGELFF. The CDR3 DNA reads as TGTGCTAGCAGCTTGTACAGCGGGAGCGGGGAGCTGTTTTTT.

In its sample, this clonotype was seen a few times. The chain carries TRBV6-5 and TRBJ1-2, with TRBD1 identical over 12 bases. Trimming cost V 7 bases and J 7 bases; bases outside gene matches: 7. This CDR3 has 14 residues. The germline gives CDR1 MNHEY, CDR2 SVGAGI. The DNA for the CDR3 is TGTGCCAGCACCCTGGGACAGGGGGCGTTTGGCTACACCTTC. As protein: CASTLGQGAFGYTF.

This clonotype was counted ten times or more. V and J are TRBV12-3 or TRBV12-4 and TRBJ1-6; D gene uncertain. V lost 6 bases, J lost 12 bases, and 9 bases lay in between. The CDR3 totals 11 residues. This chain's CDR3 is CASSATGPLHF. CDR3 in DNA: TGTGCCAGCAGCGCCACGGGACCCCTCCACTTT.

A few counts support this clonotype. This sequence joins TRBV20-1 and TRBJ1-1, with TRBD1 matching over 8 bases. CDR3 length: 16 amino acids. V lost 6 bases, J lost 4 bases, and 16 bases stayed unmatched. Germline V gives CDR1 DFQATT, CDR2 SNEGSKA (reference sequence). For the CDR3, the DNA is TGCAGTGCCTTGGGGGCAGGGGGCCGAAGAGCCACTGAAGCTTTCTTT. The encoded protein is CSALGAGGRRATEAFF.

This clonotype was picked up many times. The chain combines TRBV20-1 with TRBJ2-5; D may be TRBD2 (5 bases). This CDR3 comprises 13 residues. Germline CDR1 and CDR2: DFQATT and SNEGSKA (reference sequence). Trimming took off 3 bases at V and 5 bases at J, with 13 bases between the two ends. DNA of the CDR3: TGCAGTGCTAGTGCGCGGGTCGGGGAGACCCAGTACTTC. It yields the protein CSASARVGETQYF.

This clonotype occurred many times. The chain couples TRBV27 to TRBJ2-7, with D possibly TRBD1 on 6 matching bases. The ends were cut back, 7 bases at V and 8 bases at J, with 18 bases in the middle. Germline V lookup: CDR1 MNHEY, CDR2 SMNVEV (reference sequence). There are 13 residues in the CDR3. The CDR3 sequence: CASISPGTPKQYF. In DNA, the CDR3 is TGTGCCAGCATCTCTCCCGGGACACCGAAGCAGTACTTC.

This clonotype was picked up many times. CDR3 sequence: CASSHFGGLQETQYF. CDR3 nucleotides: TGTGCCAGCAGTCATTTCGGGGGGCTACAAGAGACCCAGTACTTC. The chain carries TRBV25-1 and TRBJ2-5, with TRBD2 as a possible D gene (7 bases). V was trimmed by 5 bases and J by 2 bases, leaving 15 bases between them. Germline V gene sequence: CDR1 MGHDK, CDR2 SYGVNS. The length of the CDR3 is 15 residues. The variable domain in full, completed from reference TRBV25-1 and TRBJ2-5, reads EADIYQTPRYLVIGTGKKITLECSQTMGHDKMYWYQQDPGMELHLIHYSYGVNSTEKGDLSSESTVSRIRTEHFPLTLESARPSHTSQYLCASSHFGGLQETQYFGPGTRLLVL.

This clonotype was observed many times. This chain joins TRBV7-9 and TRBJ1-5; tentative D call: TRBD1 (5 bases). This CDR3 is built from 14 residues. V was shortened by 5 bases and J by 4 bases, with 12 bases between the two germline ends. CDR1 SEHNR and CDR2 FQNEAQ come from the germline V gene (reference sequence). The CDR3 sequence: CASSPLGPNQPQHF. CDR3 bases: TGTGCCAGCAGCCCACTGGGGCCGAATCAGCCCCAGCATTTT.

This clonotype was counted many times. The chain carries TRBV7-2 and TRBJ2-3; D unclear. This CDR3 is built from 13 residues. Trimming left V 5 bases short and J 6 bases short, with 12 bases between. Looked up from germline, CDR1 is SGHTA and CDR2 is FQGNSA. CDR3 coding DNA: TGTGCCAGCAGCATTCAGGCTGCGGATACGCAGTATTTT. Translated, it gives CASSIQAADTQYF.

This clonotype was seen at least ten times. V gene TRBV7-9 combines with J gene TRBJ2-1; D unclear. This CDR3 comprises 11 residues. Germline V lookup: CDR1 SEHNR, CDR2 FQNEAQ (reference sequence). The germline V and J ends were trimmed by 8 bases and 8 bases, with 10 bases remaining between them. The DNA of the CDR3 is TGTGCCAGCTATGACGGGTATGAGCAGTTCTTC. Its protein product is CASYDGYEQFF.

This clonotype came up many times. This chain links TRBV20-1 with TRBJ2-3; no clear D. The CDR3 covers 15 residues. Trimming took 0 bases from V and 0 from J, leaving 10 bases between them. From germline, CDR1 is DFQATT and CDR2 SNEGSKA (reference sequence). The chain's CDR3 is CSARDHSSSTDTQYF. CDR3 nucleotide sequence: TGCAGTGCTAGAGATCACAGCTCTAGCACAGATACGCAGTATTTT.

In its sample, this clonotype was seen many times. The chain combines TRBV5-5 with TRBJ2-5, with unresolved D. Trimming removed 3 bases at V and 5 bases at J, with 5 bases between. The CDR3 is 11 amino acids. Germline-derived CDR1 and CDR2 are SGHKS and YYEKEE (reference sequence). The CDR3, as DNA: TGTGCCAGCAGCTGGATGGAGACCCAGTACTTC. The encoded protein is CASSWMETQYF. The whole variable domain, remainder taken from reference TRBV5-5 and TRBJ2-5, is DAGVTQSPTHLIKTRGQQVTLRCSPISGHKSVSWYQQVLGQGPQFIFQYYEKEERGRGNFPDRFSARQFPNYSSELNVNALLLGDSALYLCASSWMETQYFGPGTRLLVL.